These T cell receptor beta chains were read from a single sample in a study of cytomegalovirus exposure and HLA in healthy donors. Clones were sequenced by immunoSEQ multiplex PCR, and TCRdb holds only the in-frame ones, with some missing. The sample has approximately 92,000 clones, 60% to 85% seen once. The sample was PBMCs. These receptors were taken from a man aged 45-60 years in good health and CMV-seropositive. The CDR3 runs from the conserved cysteine through the conserved F or W. Each record gives: clone size, J gene, V gene, CDR3 length, D gene, CDR3 DNA, CDR3 protein. A D gene is named only where the DNA matches it firmly. Some rows have no size entry. The others give once, few or many, or a class for an expanded clone.

-	TRBJ2-1	TRBV9	11	-	TGTGCCAGCAGCGTAGCCTATGAGCAGTTCTTC	CASSVAYEQFF
once	TRBJ2-2	TRBV6-6	15	TRBD1	TGTGCCAGCAGATCCAACACAGGGGTCACCGGGGAGCTGTTTTTT	CASRSNTGVTGELFF
-	TRBJ2-2	TRBV2	14	TRBD1	TGTGCCAGCAGTCTGACAGGGGGCACCGGGGAGCTGTTTTTT	CASSLTGGTGELFF
-	TRBJ1-2	TRBV6-1	14	TRBD1	TGTGCCAGCAGTGAAGCGGGGACAGGGTATGGCTACACCTTC	CASSEAGTGYGYTF
-	TRBJ2-1	TRBV29-1	13	TRBD1	TGCAGCGTTGAGGGACAGGGGGCTAGTGAGCAGTTCTTC	CSVEGQGASEQFF
-	TRBJ2-3	TRBV4-2	17	TRBD1	TGTGCCAGCAGCCAAGATTGGGAACAGGGGGCTTGGGATACGCAGTATTTT	CASSQDWEQGAWDTQYF
few	TRBJ2-1	TRBV4-2	15	TRBD2	TGTGCCAGCAGCCTTGCGGGGGGATTTTACAATGAGCAGTTCTTC	CASSLAGGFYNEQFF
-	TRBJ1-6	TRBV7-3	15	-	TGTGCCAGCAGCTTATCGGGGGAACGGGGTTCACCCCTCCACTTT	CASSLSGERGSPLHF
few	TRBJ1-2	TRBV7-8	14	-	TGTGCCAGCAGCTTACTAGATAGTAACTATGGCTACACCTTC	CASSLLDSNYGYTF
-	TRBJ1-4	TRBV4-3	15	-	TGCGCCAGCAGCCAAGATTCTATGCAGGATGAAAAACTGTTTTTT	CASSQDSMQDEKLFF
-	TRBJ1-2	TRBV10-3	13	-	TGTGCCATCAGTGAGTCTCAGGCCCCGGGCTACACCTTC	CAISESQAPGYTF
once	TRBJ2-7	TRBV6-1	15	TRBD1	TGTGCCACCAAACTAGGGACAGGGAGCTCCTACGAGCAGTACTTC	CATKLGTGSSYEQYF
-	TRBJ2-3	TRBV5-6	14	TRBD1	TGTGCCAGCAGCTTGGTTACAGGGGCAGATACGCAGTATTTT	CASSLVTGADTQYF
-	TRBJ1-1	TRBV9	14	-	TGTGCCAGCAGCGTAACAGGTATGAACACTGAAGCTTTCTTT	CASSVTGMNTEAFF
once	TRBJ1-3	TRBV7-6	18	TRBD1	TGTGCCAGCAGCTCGCCCGGGACAGGGCTCGACTCTGGAAACACCATATATTTT	CASSSPGTGLDSGNTIYF
-	TRBJ1-2	TRBV30	13	TRBD1	TGTGCCTCGCCCTACAGGGGGGCGCGGGGCTACACCTTC	CASPYRGARGYTF
few	TRBJ2-3	TRBV10-3	13	TRBD1	TGTGCATGTAGGGGGCGTGGCACAGATACGCAGTATTTT	CACRGRGTDTQYF
-	TRBJ2-3	TRBV9	18	TRBD1	TGTGCCAGCAGCGCCCCGAGCCAGGGGGTCCGTAGCACAGATACGCAGTATTTT	CASSAPSQGVRSTDTQYF
-	TRBJ2-1	TRBV20-1	11	-	TGCAGTGCGGGTCCGGGGAATGAGCAGTTCTTC	CSAGPGNEQFF
-	TRBJ1-5	TRBV10-3	13	TRBD1	TGTGCCCCAAGGGACAGCCTCGAGCAGCCCCAGCATTTT	CAPRDSLEQPQHF
-	TRBJ2-3	TRBV29-1	14	-	TGCAGCGAAAAAACAGGGGGGGCCACAGATACGCAGTATTTT	CSEKTGGATDTQYF
-	TRBJ2-2	TRBV7-9	15	TRBD2	TGTGCCAGCAGCTCCTCCAGCGGGGGTGGCCGGGAGCTGTTTTTT	CASSSSSGGGRELFF
few	TRBJ1-1	TRBV7-2	13	-	TGTGCCAGCAGCCCCCGGGACACCGCGAAAGCTTTCTTT	CASSPRDTAKAFF
-	TRBJ2-1	TRBV9	17	TRBD1	TGTGCCAGCAGCGTACAAAGGACAGGGGGCTCCGACAATGAGCAGTTCTTC	CASSVQRTGGSDNEQFF
-	TRBJ2-3	TRBV18	15	TRBD2	TGTGCCAGCTCACCGACAGCGGGGGACACAGATACGCAGTATTTT	CASSPTAGDTDTQYF
-	TRBJ2-7	TRBV5-5	14	-	TGTGCCAGCAGCTTGGGCCCGGGGTCCTACGAGCAGTACTTC	CASSLGPGSYEQYF
-	TRBJ2-3	TRBV28	18	TRBD2	TGTGCCAGCAGGCAACCGGGACTAGCGGGGGAGAACACAGATACGCAGTATTTT	CASRQPGLAGENTDTQYF
-	TRBJ1-1	TRBV19	14	-	TGTGCCAGTAGTATCCAGGGTAAAGACACTGAAGCTTTCTTT	CASSIQGKDTEAFF
-	TRBJ1-2	TRBV19	15	TRBD1	TGTGCCAGTAGTATGGACAGGGACGCTAACTATGGCTACACCTTC	CASSMDRDANYGYTF
-	TRBJ1-2	TRBV29-1	13	TRBD1	TGCAGCGCTTGGGACAGGGGAAGCTATGACTACACCTTC	CSAWDRGSYDYTF